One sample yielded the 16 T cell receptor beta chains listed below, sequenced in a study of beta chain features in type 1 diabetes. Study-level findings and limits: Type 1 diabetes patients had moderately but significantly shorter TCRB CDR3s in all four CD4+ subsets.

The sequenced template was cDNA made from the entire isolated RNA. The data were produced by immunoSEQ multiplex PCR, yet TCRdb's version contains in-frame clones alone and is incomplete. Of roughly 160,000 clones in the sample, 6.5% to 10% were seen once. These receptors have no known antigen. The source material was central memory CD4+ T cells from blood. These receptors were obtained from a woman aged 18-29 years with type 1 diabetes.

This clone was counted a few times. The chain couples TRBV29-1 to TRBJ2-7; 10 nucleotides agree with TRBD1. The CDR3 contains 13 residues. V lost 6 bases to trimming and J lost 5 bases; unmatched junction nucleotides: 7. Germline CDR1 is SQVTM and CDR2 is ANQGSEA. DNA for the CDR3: TGCAGCGTCGCTAGACAGGGGGCGCACGAGCAGTACTTC. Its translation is CSVARQGAHEQYF.

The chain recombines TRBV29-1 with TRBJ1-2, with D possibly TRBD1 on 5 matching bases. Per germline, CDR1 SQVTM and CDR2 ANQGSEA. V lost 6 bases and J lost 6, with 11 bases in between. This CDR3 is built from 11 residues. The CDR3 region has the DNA TGCAGCGTCAGGGCGGGGGATGGCTACACCTTC. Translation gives CSVRAGDGYTF.

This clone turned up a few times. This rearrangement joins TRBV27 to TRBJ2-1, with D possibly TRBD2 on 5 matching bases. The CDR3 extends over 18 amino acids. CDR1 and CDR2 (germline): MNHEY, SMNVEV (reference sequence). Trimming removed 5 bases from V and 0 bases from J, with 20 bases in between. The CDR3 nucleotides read TGTGCCAGCAGTGCGCCAAAGGACTGGTTGAGCTCCTACAATGAGCAGTTCTTC. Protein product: CASSAPKDWLSSYNEQFF.

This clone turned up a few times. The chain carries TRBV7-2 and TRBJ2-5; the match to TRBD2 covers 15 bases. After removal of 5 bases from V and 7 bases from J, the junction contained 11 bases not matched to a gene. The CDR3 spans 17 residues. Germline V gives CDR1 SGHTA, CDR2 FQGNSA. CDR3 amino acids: CASSLDGTSGGSMTQYF. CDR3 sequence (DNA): TGTGCCAGCAGCCTCGACGGGACTAGCGGGGGGTCCATGACCCAGTACTTC. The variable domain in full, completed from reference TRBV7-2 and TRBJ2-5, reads GAGVSQSPSNKVTEKGKDVELRCDPISGHTALYWYRQSLGQGLEFLIYFQGNSAPDKSGLPSDRFSAERTGGSVSTLTIQRTQQEDSAVYLCASSLDGTSGGSMTQYFGPGTRLLVL.

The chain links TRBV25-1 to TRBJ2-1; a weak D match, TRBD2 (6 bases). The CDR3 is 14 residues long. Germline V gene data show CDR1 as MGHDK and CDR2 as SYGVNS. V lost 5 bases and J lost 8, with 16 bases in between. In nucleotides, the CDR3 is TGTGCCAGCAGTCCACGGGGGACCTCCGATGAGCAGTTCTTC. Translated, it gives CASSPRGTSDEQFF.

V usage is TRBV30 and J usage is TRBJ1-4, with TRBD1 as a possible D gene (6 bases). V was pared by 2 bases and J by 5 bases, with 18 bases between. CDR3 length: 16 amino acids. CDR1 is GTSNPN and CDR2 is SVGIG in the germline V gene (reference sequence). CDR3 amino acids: CAWSSAFGGRNEKLFF. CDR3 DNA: TGTGCCTGGAGTTCGGCATTCGGGGGGCGGAATGAAAAACTGTTTTTT.

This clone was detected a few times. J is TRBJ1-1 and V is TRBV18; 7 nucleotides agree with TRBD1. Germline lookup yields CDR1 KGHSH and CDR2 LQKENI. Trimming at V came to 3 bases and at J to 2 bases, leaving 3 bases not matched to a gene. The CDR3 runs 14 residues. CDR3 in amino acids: CASSPRQGNTEAFF. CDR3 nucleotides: TGTGCCAGCTCACCTAGACAGGGAAACACTGAAGCTTTCTTT.

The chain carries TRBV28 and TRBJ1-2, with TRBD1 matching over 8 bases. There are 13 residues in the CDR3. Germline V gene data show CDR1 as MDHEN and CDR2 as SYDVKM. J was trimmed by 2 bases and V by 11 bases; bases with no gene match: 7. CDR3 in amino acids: CAARTGPNYGYTF. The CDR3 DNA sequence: TGTGCCGCCCGGACAGGGCCCAACTATGGCTACACCTTC.

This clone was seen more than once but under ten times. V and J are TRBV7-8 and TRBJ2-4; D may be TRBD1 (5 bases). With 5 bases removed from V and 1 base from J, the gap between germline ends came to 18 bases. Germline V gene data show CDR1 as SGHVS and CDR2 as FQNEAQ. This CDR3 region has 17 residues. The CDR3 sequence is CASSPTSRGSAKNIQYF. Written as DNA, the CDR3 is TGTGCCAGCAGCCCCACTTCTAGGGGTAGTGCCAAAAACATTCAGTACTTC. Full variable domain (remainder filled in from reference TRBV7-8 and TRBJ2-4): GAGVSQSPRYKVAKRGQDVALRCDPISGHVSLFWYQQALGQGPEFLTYFQNEAQLDKSGLPSDRFFAERPEGSVSTLKIQRTQQEDSAVYLCASSPTSRGSAKNIQYFGAGTRLSVL.

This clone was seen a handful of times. CDR3 nucleotides: TGTGCCAGCTCACCCAAACTAGAGCGGACAGATACGCAGTATTTT. Its translation is CASSPKLERTDTQYF. The rearrangement uses TRBV18 and TRBJ2-3; D is perhaps TRBD2 (5 bases). V lost 3 bases and J 3 bases, leaving 13 bases between the germline ends. Germline CDR1 and CDR2: KGHSH and LQKENI. The CDR3 sequence is 15 residues long.

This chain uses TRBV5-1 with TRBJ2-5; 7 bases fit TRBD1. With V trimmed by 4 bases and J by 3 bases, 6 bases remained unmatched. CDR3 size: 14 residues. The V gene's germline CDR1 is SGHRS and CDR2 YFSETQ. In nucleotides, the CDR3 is TGCGCCAGCAGCCCGGGACAGCTCGAAGAGACCCAGTACTTC. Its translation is CASSPGQLEETQYF.

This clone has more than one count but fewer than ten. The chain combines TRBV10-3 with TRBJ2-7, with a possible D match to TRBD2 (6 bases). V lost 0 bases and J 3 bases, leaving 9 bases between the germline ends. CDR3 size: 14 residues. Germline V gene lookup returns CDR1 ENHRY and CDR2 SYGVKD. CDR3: CAISESTGVYEQYF. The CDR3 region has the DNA TGTGCCATCAGTGAGTCGACGGGAGTCTACGAGCAGTACTTC.

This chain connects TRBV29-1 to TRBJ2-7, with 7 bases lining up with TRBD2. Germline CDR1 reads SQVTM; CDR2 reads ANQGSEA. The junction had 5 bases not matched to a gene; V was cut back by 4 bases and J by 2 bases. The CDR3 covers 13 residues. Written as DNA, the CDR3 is TGCAGCGTTGGTCGGGAGGCGCCCTACGAGCAGTACTTC. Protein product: CSVGREAPYEQYF.

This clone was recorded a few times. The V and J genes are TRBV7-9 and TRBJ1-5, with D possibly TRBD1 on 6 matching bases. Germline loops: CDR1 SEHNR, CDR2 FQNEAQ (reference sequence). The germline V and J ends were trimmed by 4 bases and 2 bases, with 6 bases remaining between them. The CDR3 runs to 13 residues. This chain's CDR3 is CASSYRGNQPQHF. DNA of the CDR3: TGTGCCAGCAGCTACAGGGGCAATCAGCCCCAGCATTTT.

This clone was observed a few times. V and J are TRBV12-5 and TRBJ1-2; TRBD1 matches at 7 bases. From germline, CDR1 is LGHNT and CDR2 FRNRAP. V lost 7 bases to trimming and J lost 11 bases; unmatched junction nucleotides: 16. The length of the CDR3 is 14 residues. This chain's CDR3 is CASAPSGRDSQYTF. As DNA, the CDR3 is TGTGCTAGTGCCCCCTCCGGCAGGGACAGCCAGTACACCTTC.

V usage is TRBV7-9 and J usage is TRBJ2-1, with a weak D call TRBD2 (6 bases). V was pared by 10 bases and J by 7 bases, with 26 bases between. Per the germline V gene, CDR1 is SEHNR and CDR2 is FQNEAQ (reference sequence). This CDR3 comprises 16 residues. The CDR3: CATTPSALTITNEQFF. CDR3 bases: TGTGCCACCACACCTAGCGCTCTTACAATTACAAATGAGCAGTTCTTC.